This T cell receptor beta chain was identified during a study of T cells in Graves' hyperthyroidism and ophthalmopathy. This clonotype appeared many times. RNA transcripts served as the template for amplifying TCR beta CDR3 regions. HTBI primers were used for first-round RT-PCR of the TCR CDR3. A single record per CDR3 protein comes from TCRdb applying MiXCR to the multiplex PCR reads. The table records around 800,000 distinct CDR3 sequences, about two fifths of them present only once. Over 18 months, lack of ophthalmopathy progression marked Graves' hyperthyroidism as stable. The CDR3 totals 14 residues. V lost 5 bases, J lost 2 bases, and 12 bases lay in between. Germline loops: CDR1 LNHNV, CDR2 YYDKDF (reference sequence).

Sequenced input: blood. The chain links TRBV15 to TRBJ1-2; no clear D gene. The clonotype comes from a man younger than 35 with Graves' hyperthyroidism. CDR3 region: CATSSRAANYGYTF. For the CDR3, the DNA is TGTGCCACCAGCTCCCGGGCCGCCAACTATGGCTACACCTTC.